The rows below give T cell receptor beta chains drawn from one sample of a study of CD8 T cells in Susac syndrome. TCRdb re-derived calls from the immunoSEQ multiplex PCR reads in MiXCR, one entry per CDR3 protein. The table has approximately 280,000 distinct CDR3 sequences, about 85% seen once; the top ten hold about 0.11%. The sample comprised CD8+ T cells from PBMCs. These receptors were taken from a human donor with multiple sclerosis. CDR3s include the opening cysteine and the closing phenylalanine or tryptophan. Each record gives: CDR3 protein, CDR3 DNA, clone size, D gene, J gene, V gene. A D gene is named only where the DNA matches it firmly. A clone size is listed for some rows: how often the clone was seen (once, few, many), or a class if it is expanded.

CDR3 protein: CASSLANRGSNQPQHF
CDR3 DNA: TGTGCCAGCAGTTTAGCGAACAGGGGCTCCAATCAGCCCCAGCATTTT
clone size: -
D gene: TRBD1
J gene: TRBJ1-5
V gene: TRBV12-3/TRBV12-4

CDR3 protein: CASSSSVQATYEQYF
CDR3 DNA: TGTGCCAGCAGTAGTTCGGTACAAGCCACCTACGAGCAGTACTTC
clone size: -
D gene: -
J gene: TRBJ2-7
V gene: TRBV2

CDR3 protein: CASRTTGTGSRETQYF
CDR3 DNA: TGTGCCAGCCGGACTACCGGGACAGGGAGTAGAGAGACCCAGTACTTC
clone size: -
D gene: TRBD1
J gene: TRBJ2-5
V gene: TRBV6-1

CDR3 protein: CASSPSTGTLRYEQYF
CDR3 DNA: TGTGCCAGCAGCCCTTCCACCGGGACTCTTCGTTACGAGCAGTACTTC
clone size: -
D gene: -
J gene: TRBJ2-7
V gene: TRBV11-2

CDR3 protein: CASMMGTGYEQYF
CDR3 DNA: TGTGCCAGCATGATGGGGACAGGTTACGAGCAGTACTTC
clone size: -
D gene: TRBD1
J gene: TRBJ2-7
V gene: TRBV27

CDR3 protein: CATSEISGSYNEQFF
CDR3 DNA: TGTGCCACCAGTGAAATTAGCGGCTCCTACAATGAGCAGTTCTTC
clone size: -
D gene: -
J gene: TRBJ2-1
V gene: TRBV24-1

CDR3 protein: CASSSRVAGTDTQYF
CDR3 DNA: TGTGCCAGCAGTTCTAGAGTGGCAGGCACAGATACGCAGTATTTT
clone size: few
D gene: -
J gene: TRBJ2-3
V gene: TRBV6-5

CDR3 protein: CASSLRRSVNEQYF
CDR3 DNA: TGTGCCAGCAGTCTAAGGAGGAGTGTCAACGAGCAGTACTTC
clone size: -
D gene: -
J gene: TRBJ2-7
V gene: TRBV12-3/TRBV12-4

CDR3 protein: CAWSPASGQETQYF
CDR3 DNA: TGTGCCTGGAGTCCGGCTAGCGGGCAAGAGACCCAGTACTTC
clone size: once
D gene: TRBD2
J gene: TRBJ2-5
V gene: TRBV30

CDR3 protein: CASSLARGASSGELFF
CDR3 DNA: TGTGCCAGCAGCTTAGCGCGGGGGGCATCGTCCGGGGAGCTGTTTTTT
clone size: -
D gene: TRBD2
J gene: TRBJ2-2
V gene: TRBV7-2

CDR3 protein: CASSQVQSSGANVLTF
CDR3 DNA: TGTGCCAGCAGCCAAGTACAGAGCTCTGGGGCCAACGTCCTGACTTTC
clone size: -
D gene: -
J gene: TRBJ2-6
V gene: TRBV3-1

CDR3 protein: CASSQETTVNYGYTF
CDR3 DNA: TGTGCCAGCAGCCAAGAGACAACAGTTAACTATGGCTACACCTTC
clone size: once
D gene: -
J gene: TRBJ1-2
V gene: TRBV4-2

CDR3 protein: CSVEWGNYEQYF
CDR3 DNA: TGCAGCGTTGAATGGGGAAACTACGAGCAGTACTTC
clone size: -
D gene: -
J gene: TRBJ2-7
V gene: TRBV29-1

CDR3 protein: CASSERTGRAAQPQHF
CDR3 DNA: TGTGCCAGCAGTGAAAGGACAGGGAGGGCGGCTCAGCCCCAGCATTTT
clone size: -
D gene: TRBD1
J gene: TRBJ1-5
V gene: TRBV6-1

CDR3 protein: CASRGESYREAHANTGELFF
CDR3 DNA: TGTGCCAGCAGGGGGGAGTCATATCGGGAGGCCCATGCGAACACCGGGGAGCTGTTTTTT
clone size: -
D gene: TRBD2
J gene: TRBJ2-2
V gene: TRBV25-1

CDR3 protein: CASSYKGPPFYEQYF
CDR3 DNA: TGTGCCAGCAGTTACAAGGGACCACCTTTCTACGAGCAGTACTTC
clone size: few
D gene: -
J gene: TRBJ2-7
V gene: TRBV6-5

CDR3 protein: CASSVDTYYEQYF
CDR3 DNA: TGTGCCAGCAGCGTGGACACTTACTACGAGCAGTACTTC
clone size: -
D gene: -
J gene: TRBJ2-7
V gene: TRBV9

CDR3 protein: CASSADRGIDNEQFF
CDR3 DNA: TGTGCCAGCAGCGCCGACAGGGGAATTGACAATGAGCAGTTCTTC
clone size: -
D gene: TRBD1
J gene: TRBJ2-1
V gene: TRBV9

CDR3 protein: CASSLSWTGDFYYGYTF
CDR3 DNA: TGTGCCAGCAGTTTATCGTGGACAGGGGATTTTTACTATGGCTACACCTTC
clone size: -
D gene: TRBD1
J gene: TRBJ1-2
V gene: TRBV27

CDR3 protein: CASSPSTPYEQYF
CDR3 DNA: TGTGCCAGCAGCCCAAGCACACCCTACGAGCAGTACTTC
clone size: -
D gene: -
J gene: TRBJ2-7
V gene: TRBV9

CDR3 protein: CASSPVGTSNHWGYTF
CDR3 DNA: TGTGCCAGCAGTCCCGTAGGAACGTCAAATCATTGGGGCTACACCTTC
clone size: -
D gene: -
J gene: TRBJ1-2
V gene: TRBV27

CDR3 protein: CASGTTGGSNQPQHF
CDR3 DNA: TGTGCCAGCGGAACTACAGGGGGTAGCAATCAGCCCCAGCATTTT
clone size: once
D gene: TRBD1
J gene: TRBJ1-5
V gene: TRBV6-5

CDR3 protein: CASSAPGQSYEQYF
CDR3 DNA: TGTGCCAGCAGCGCACCGGGACAGTCCTACGAGCAGTACTTC
clone size: -
D gene: TRBD1
J gene: TRBJ2-7
V gene: TRBV7-9

CDR3 protein: CAIRGTGYTF
CDR3 DNA: TGTGCCATCAGGGGGACTGGCTACACCTTC
clone size: -
D gene: -
J gene: TRBJ1-2
V gene: TRBV10-3

CDR3 protein: CASSFAQREGYEQYF
CDR3 DNA: TGTGCCAGCAGCTTTGCCCAGCGGGAGGGCTACGAGCAGTACTTC
clone size: -
D gene: TRBD2
J gene: TRBJ2-7
V gene: TRBV7-9

CDR3 protein: CASSGGPQAYEQYF
CDR3 DNA: TGTGCCAGCAGCGGAGGCCCTCAGGCCTACGAGCAGTACTTC
clone size: -
D gene: -
J gene: TRBJ2-7
V gene: TRBV11-2

CDR3 protein: CSARDSLEANSYEQYF
CDR3 DNA: TGCAGTGCTAGAGATTCCCTGGAAGCCAACTCCTACGAGCAGTACTTC
clone size: -
D gene: -
J gene: TRBJ2-7
V gene: TRBV20-1

CDR3 protein: CAATMAGAYNEQFF
CDR3 DNA: TGTGCCGCAACTATGGCAGGGGCCTACAATGAGCAGTTCTTC
clone size: -
D gene: -
J gene: TRBJ2-1
V gene: TRBV30

CDR3 protein: CAIRTDPYEQYF
CDR3 DNA: TGTGCCATCCGGACAGACCCGTACGAGCAGTACTTC
clone size: few
D gene: -
J gene: TRBJ2-7
V gene: TRBV2

CDR3 protein: CASSQEKRIKQGTLQETQYF
CDR3 DNA: TGTGCCAGCAGCCAAGAAAAAAGAATAAAACAGGGAACCCTCCAAGAGACCCAGTACTTC
clone size: few
D gene: -
J gene: TRBJ2-5
V gene: TRBV14

CDR3 protein: CSARDLETPNTEAFF
CDR3 DNA: TGCAGTGCTAGAGATCTTGAGACACCGAACACTGAAGCTTTCTTT
clone size: -
D gene: -
J gene: TRBJ1-1
V gene: TRBV20-1

CDR3 protein: CASSARPAGDTGELFF
CDR3 DNA: TGCGCCAGCAGCGCCCGTCCGGCGGGAGACACCGGGGAGCTGTTTTTT
clone size: -
D gene: TRBD2
J gene: TRBJ2-2
V gene: TRBV4-1

CDR3 protein: CASSTTGRGIDTQYF
CDR3 DNA: TGTGCCAGCAGCACCACAGGTCGGGGTATCGATACGCAGTATTTT
clone size: -
D gene: -
J gene: TRBJ2-3
V gene: TRBV5-5

CDR3 protein: CASQAGDVEQYF
CDR3 DNA: TGTGCCAGCCAAGCGGGAGATGTCGAGCAGTACTTC
clone size: -
D gene: TRBD2
J gene: TRBJ2-7
V gene: TRBV12-3/TRBV12-4

CDR3 protein: CASSEPTSGGTGELFF
CDR3 DNA: TGTGCCAGCAGCGAACCGACTAGCGGGGGCACCGGGGAGCTGTTTTTT
clone size: -
D gene: TRBD2
J gene: TRBJ2-2
V gene: TRBV7-9

CDR3 protein: CSARTGTSTINEQFF
CDR3 DNA: TGCAGTGCTAGAACCGGGACTAGCACCATCAATGAGCAGTTCTTC
clone size: -
D gene: TRBD2
J gene: TRBJ2-1
V gene: TRBV20-1

CDR3 protein: CASSPRTVSNEQYF
CDR3 DNA: TGTGCCAGCAGCCCCCGGACTGTCTCTAACGAGCAGTACTTC
clone size: -
D gene: -
J gene: TRBJ2-7
V gene: TRBV7-8

CDR3 protein: CASSLRTAGDTIYF
CDR3 DNA: TGTGCCAGCAGCTTAAGGACCGCGGGAGACACCATATATTTT
clone size: -
D gene: -
J gene: TRBJ1-3
V gene: TRBV9

CDR3 protein: CASSSWGEGTEAFF
CDR3 DNA: TGTGCCAGCAGTTCCTGGGGGGAAGGCACTGAAGCTTTCTTT
clone size: -
D gene: -
J gene: TRBJ1-1
V gene: TRBV28

CDR3 protein: CASSLSGTGWDYGYTF
CDR3 DNA: TGTGCCAGCAGCTTAAGCGGGACAGGGTGGGACTATGGCTACACCTTC
clone size: few
D gene: TRBD1
J gene: TRBJ1-2
V gene: TRBV5-5

CDR3 protein: CATSGGSYEQYF
CDR3 DNA: TGTGCCACCTCGGGGGGCTCCTACGAGCAGTACTTC
clone size: -
D gene: TRBD2
J gene: TRBJ2-7
V gene: TRBV5-4

CDR3 protein: CASSQRLVVNNEQFF
CDR3 DNA: TGCGCCAGCAGCCAACGGCTAGTAGTCAACAATGAGCAGTTCTTC
clone size: -
D gene: -
J gene: TRBJ2-1
V gene: TRBV4-1

CDR3 protein: CASSQASQGGSANVLTF
CDR3 DNA: TGTGCCAGCAGCCAGGCCTCGCAGGGGGGGTCGGCCAACGTCCTGACTTTC
clone size: -
D gene: -
J gene: TRBJ2-6
V gene: TRBV3-1

CDR3 protein: CSATRGRGLNTEAFF
CDR3 DNA: TGCAGTGCTACGAGGGGCAGGGGGCTGAACACTGAAGCTTTCTTT
clone size: -
D gene: TRBD1
J gene: TRBJ1-1
V gene: TRBV20-1

CDR3 protein: CASSLGPAGTSGSTYNEQFF
CDR3 DNA: TGTGCCAGCAGCTTAGGCCCCGCCGGGACTAGCGGGAGCACCTACAATGAGCAGTTCTTC
clone size: -
D gene: TRBD2
J gene: TRBJ2-1
V gene: TRBV13